This T cell receptor beta chain was found in a study of cytomegalovirus exposure and HLA in healthy donors. Study-wide results and caveats: In vitro checks showed that a few CMV-associated chains really do target CMV antigens.

This table comes from immunoSEQ multiplex PCR, and its TCRdb copy is limited to in-frame clones, with some not included. This table holds some 140,000 clones, 86% found once. Germline V CDR1 and CDR2: MNHNY, SVGAGI (reference sequence). CDR3 size: 16 residues. The ends were cut back, 4 bases at V and 3 bases at J, with 16 bases in the middle. Comments on this clone: Its target is unknown.

The specimen was PBMCs. The source of this sequence is a human donor in good health. This chain joins TRBV6-6 and TRBJ1-5, with D perhaps matching TRBD1 (6 bases). The DNA of the CDR3 is TGTGCCAGCAGTTCTGACAGGCCCGACCCCAATCAGCCCCAGCATTTT. Amino acid sequence: CASSSDRPDPNQPQHF.